Below are 27 T cell receptor beta chains sequenced from a single sample in a study of cytomegalovirus exposure and HLA in healthy donors. 13 Jbeta primers and 60 Vbeta primers were used for the PCR. Generated by immunoSEQ multiplex PCR, the TCRdb table keeps only in-frame clones and is missing some. Of roughly 120,000 clones listed, around 79% were seen once; the top ten hold 3% to 4%. What was sequenced was PBMCs. These receptors were collected from a woman aged 30 to 39 in good health and CMV-seropositive.

The genes are TRBV21-1 and TRBJ1-2; TRBD1 reflects the table's D call only, with no check against the DNA. TRBV21-1 is a documented pseudogene. This CDR3 region has 19 residues. The CDR3 DNA is TGTGCCAGCAACCTCCCCCCCCGGATCAGGGTTAGATCTAACTATGGCTACACCTTC. Its protein product is CASNLPPRIRVRSNYGYTF.

The rearrangement joins TRBV4-2 to TRBJ1-6; 7 bases align to TRBD1. J was trimmed by 2 bases and V by 1 base; bases with no gene match: 8. CDR3 length: 18 residues. Germline CDR1 and CDR2: LGHNA and YNFKEQ. The CDR3: CASSQGGQEDAYNSPLHF. The CDR3 DNA sequence: TGTGCCAGCAGCCAAGGCGGACAGGAGGACGCCTATAATTCACCCCTCCACTTT.

This clone occurred many times. The chain combines TRBV4-2 with TRBJ2-6; TRBD1 agrees at 10 bases. V trimming: 1 base; J trimming: 3 bases; junction bases outside the gene matches: 6. CDR3 length equals 18 residues. CDR1 and CDR2 from the germline V gene are LGHNA and YNFKEQ. DNA of the CDR3: TGTGCCAGCAGCCAAGCTATAGGGACAGGGGATGGGGCCAACGTCCTGACTTTC. Translated, it gives CASSQAIGTGDGANVLTF.

The chain joins TRBV29-1 to TRBJ2-3; maybe TRBD1 (5 bases). Trimming cost V 7 bases and J 0 bases, with 17 bases left between them. The CDR3 loop spans 15 amino acids. Germline assignment: CDR1 SQVTM and CDR2 ANQGSEA. In DNA, the CDR3 is TGCAGCGCCAGACAGAGCGTACTGAGCACAGATACGCAGTATTTT. This codes for CSARQSVLSTDTQYF.

This clone was seen only a few times. The V call is TRBV9, the J call TRBJ1-6, with a tentative D call TRBD1 (5 bases). Trimming removed 4 bases at V and 9 bases at J, with 17 bases between. From germline, CDR1 is SGDLS and CDR2 YYNGEE. CDR3 length equals 15 residues. CDR3: CASSPMGGAASPLHF. CDR3 coding DNA: TGTGCCAGCAGCCCCATGGGGGGAGCTGCTTCACCCCTCCACTTT. Variable domain in full (rest from reference TRBV9 and TRBJ1-6): DSGVTQTPKHLITATGQRVTLRCSPRSGDLSVYWYQQSLDQGLQFLIQYYNGEERAKGNILERFSAQQFPDLHSELNLSSLELGDSALYFCASSPMGGAASPLHFGNGTRLTVT.

The V gene is TRBV5-6, the J gene TRBJ2-6, with a weak D call TRBD1 (5 bases). The CDR3 sequence is 15 residues long. The germline V gene has CDR1 SGHDT and CDR2 YYEEEE. The V end lost 4 bases, the J end lost 1 base, and 9 bases lay between the germline ends. CDR3 sequence: CASSLQGSGANVLTF. The CDR3 DNA reads TGTGCCAGCAGCCTTCAGGGATCTGGGGCCAACGTCCTGACTTTC. Looking up the rest from reference TRBV5-6 and TRBJ2-6 gives the full variable domain: DAGVTQSPTHLIKTRGQQVTLRCSPKSGHDTVSWYQQALGQGPQFIFQYYEEEERQRGNFPDRFSGHQFPNYSSELNVNALLLGDSALYLCASSLQGSGANVLTFGAGSRLTVL.

The table lists this clone with a count of one. This sequence joins TRBV6-1 and TRBJ1-2; 10 bases are shared with TRBD1. The CDR3 loop spans 15 amino acids. The junction had 5 bases not matched to a gene; V was cut back by 4 bases and J by 3 bases. Per germline, CDR1 MNHNS and CDR2 SASEGT. CDR3 loop: CASSVTGTGDYGYTF. The CDR3 nucleotides read TGTGCCAGCAGTGTAACCGGGACAGGGGACTATGGCTACACCTTC.

The chain uses TRBV30 and TRBJ2-1, with D possibly being TRBD2 (5 bases). V was trimmed by 1 base and J by 6 bases, leaving 10 bases between them. This CDR3 comprises 13 residues. The germline gives CDR1 GTSNPN, CDR2 SVGIG (reference sequence). In nucleotides, the CDR3 is TGTGCCTGGAGTGCGAGACGGGGCAATGAGCAGTTCTTC. Translated, it gives CAWSARRGNEQFF.

The CDR3 loop is CASRDGYGEAFF. In nucleotides, the CDR3 is TGTGCCAGCCGTGACGGGTACGGTGAAGCTTTCTTT. V usage is TRBV5-4 and J usage is TRBJ1-1, with D uncertain. The CDR3 covers 12 residues. In germline, CDR1 is SGHNT, CDR2 YYREEE (reference sequence). Trimming took 7 bases from V and 7 from J, leaving 14 bases between them.

J is TRBJ2-1 and V is TRBV7-9; 7 nucleotides align to TRBD1. CDR1 and CDR2 from the germline V gene are SEHNR and FQNEAQ (reference sequence). Unmatched junction bases numbered 8, after V lost 5 bases and J lost 13 bases. The CDR3 sequence is 12 residues long. DNA for the CDR3: TGTGCCAGCAGCGCTAACAGGGGCCCCCAGTTCTTC. It translates to CASSANRGPQFF.

Note on this clone: At one end the junction does not follow the germline gene, possibly because of a read error. The chain links TRBV7-9 to TRBJ2-7, with 9 nucleotides matching TRBD1. Germline lookup yields CDR1 SEHNR and CDR2 FQNEAQ (reference sequence). The CDR3 is 12 residues long. CDR3 DNA sequence: TGTTCCAGCAGCCAGGACAGGGGCGAGCAGTACTTC. Protein: CSSSQDRGEQYF. Filled out from reference TRBV7-9 and TRBJ2-7, the complete variable domain reads DTGVSQNPRHKITKRGQNVTFRCDPISEHNRLYWYRQTLGQGPEFLTYFQNEAQLEKSRLLSDRFSAERPKGSFSTLEIQRTEQGDSAMYLCSSSQDRGEQYFGPGTRLTVT.

This chain uses TRBV6-5 with TRBJ2-4, with D perhaps TRBD2 (5 bases). Trimming removed 2 bases at V and 6 bases at J, with 8 bases between. Looked up from germline, CDR1 is MNHEY and CDR2 is SVGAGI. The CDR3 has 13 residues. CDR3 nucleotide sequence: TGTGCCAGCAGTTACGGGAGCAGAAACATTCAGTACTTC. Translation: CASSYGSRNIQYF.

V is TRBV15 and J is TRBJ2-1; 7 nucleotides agree with TRBD1. The junction had 3 bases not matched to a gene; V was cut back by 1 base and J by 6 bases. There are 14 residues in the CDR3. Germline-derived CDR1 and CDR2 are LNHNV and YYDKDF (reference sequence). The CDR3, as DNA: TGTGCCACCAGCAGAGGACCAGGGGGCAATGAGCAGTTCTTC. It specifies CATSRGPGGNEQFF.

Only one count was recorded for this clone. The V gene is TRBV5-5, the J gene TRBJ2-7, with 9 bases that match TRBD2. V was pared by 0 bases and J by 3 bases, with 10 bases of the junction left unmatched. The CDR3 extends over 17 amino acids. In germline, CDR1 is SGHKS, CDR2 YYEKEE (reference sequence). The chain's CDR3 is CASSLEGRAGGIYEQYF. Here the CDR3 DNA reads TGTGCCAGCAGCTTGGAGGGTCGAGCGGGGGGTATCTACGAGCAGTACTTC.

This chain joins TRBV2 and TRBJ1-1, with a weak D call TRBD1 (6 bases). The CDR3 has 14 amino acids. In germline, CDR1 is SNHLY, CDR2 FYNNEI. Trimming took off 5 bases at V and 4 bases at J, with 14 bases between the two ends. The CDR3 here is CASSPRGGFTEAFF. The CDR3, as DNA: TGTGCCAGCAGTCCAAGGGGGGGATTCACTGAAGCTTTCTTT.

The V and J genes are TRBV28 and TRBJ1-6, with 7 bases fitting TRBD1. Germline loops: CDR1 MDHEN, CDR2 SYDVKM. This CDR3 has 15 residues. Germline trimming cut 5 bases from V and 7 bases from J; bases unmatched to any gene: 8. CDR3 DNA sequence: TGTGCCAGCAGTCAACGACAGGGTGAGAATTCACCCCTCCACTTT. This translates into CASSQRQGENSPLHF.

This chain joins TRBV28 and TRBJ2-5; TRBD2 aligns across 12 bases. CDR3 length: 18 amino acids. With 1 base clipped from V and 2 bases from J, the junction kept 8 bases outside the gene matches. Germline assignment: CDR1 MDHEN and CDR2 SYDVKM. CDR3 protein: CASSLFLAGGPGQETQYF. For the CDR3, the DNA is TGTGCCAGCAGTTTATTCCTAGCGGGGGGGCCGGGGCAAGAGACCCAGTACTTC.

V usage is TRBV5-4 and J usage is TRBJ2-7, with D possibly TRBD2 on 6 matching bases. This CDR3 is built from 15 residues. V gave up 0 bases and J gave up 0 bases, with 10 bases separating them. Germline V gene data show CDR1 as SGHNT and CDR2 as YYREEE (reference sequence). CDR3 coding DNA: TGTGCCAGCAGCTTGGCCGGAGGGGACTCCTACGAGCAGTACTTC. This sequence encodes CASSLAGGDSYEQYF.

This chain uses TRBV9 with TRBJ1-3; 7 bases agree with TRBD1. The CDR3 consists of 15 residues. Germline CDR1 SGDLS, CDR2 YYNGEE. V was clipped by 4 bases and J by 4 bases; unmatched bases: 8. Here the CDR3 DNA reads TGTGCCAGCAGCCTATTGGGACAGCCCGGAAACACCATATATTTT. The encoded protein is CASSLLGQPGNTIYF.

This chain joins TRBV18 and TRBJ2-1, with 10 positions matching TRBD1. CDR1 and CDR2 from the germline V gene are KGHSH and LQKENI. Trimming removed 6 bases from V and 6 bases from J; junction bases left unmatched: 11. There are 16 residues in the CDR3. Here the CDR3 DNA reads TGTGCCAGCTCGCCCCGACAGGGGGCAAGAGGCAATGAGCAGTTCTTC. Translation: CASSPRQGARGNEQFF.

This rearrangement joins TRBV6-5 to TRBJ2-7; TRBD1 is a possible D gene (5 bases). The CDR3 loop spans 13 amino acids. The V end lost 6 bases, the J end lost 6 bases, and 15 bases lay between the germline ends. Germline V gives CDR1 MNHEY, CDR2 SVGAGI. CDR3 amino acids: CASREWGSSEQYF. In DNA, the CDR3 is TGTGCCAGCAGGGAGTGGGGCTCGTCCGAGCAGTACTTC.

V is TRBV6-1 and J is TRBJ1-1, with D unclear. The CDR3 spans 13 residues. Trimming took off 7 bases at V and 1 base at J, with 10 bases between the two ends. Germline V gene lookup returns CDR1 MNHNS and CDR2 SASEGT. The chain's CDR3 is CASIETWNTEAFF. The CDR3 DNA reads TGTGCCAGCATTGAGACTTGGAACACTGAAGCTTTCTTT.

CDR3 loop: CASRPLAGGTETQYF. The CDR3 coding sequence is TGTGCCAGTAGACCCCTAGCGGGGGGAACGGAGACCCAGTACTTC. The V call is TRBV19, the J call TRBJ2-5, with TRBD2 matching 11 bases. V was pared by 6 bases and J by 5 bases, with 8 bases of the junction left unmatched. There are 15 residues in the CDR3. CDR1 and CDR2 from the germline V gene are LNHDA and SQIVND (reference sequence).

The sample holds a few counts of this clone. The chain uses TRBV28 and TRBJ2-7; D is undetermined. V gave up 3 bases and J gave up 3 bases, with 3 bases separating them. Germline V CDR1 and CDR2: MDHEN, SYDVKM. The CDR3 runs to 11 residues. Written as DNA, the CDR3 is TGTGCCAGCAGTTTCTACTACGAGCAGTACTTC. Translation gives CASSFYYEQYF. Using reference TRBV28 and TRBJ2-7 for the parts outside the CDR3, the full variable domain is DVKVTQSSRYLVKRTGEKVFLECVQDMDHENMFWYRQDPGLGLRLIYFSYDVKMKEKGDIPEGYSVSREKKERFSLILESASTNQTSMYLCASSFYYEQYFGPGTRLTVT.

The V gene is TRBV9, the J gene TRBJ1-5; tentative D call: TRBD1 (6 bases). Germline lookup yields CDR1 SGDLS and CDR2 YYNGEE. There are 14 residues in the CDR3. V was cut by 4 bases and J by 9 bases, with 17 bases left in between. DNA of the CDR3: TGTGCCAGCAGCCCCCAGGGGCGAGGAAGGCCCCAGCATTTT. It yields the protein CASSPQGRGRPQHF.

V usage is TRBV7-3 and J usage is TRBJ1-1, with unresolved D. The CDR3 runs to 13 residues. V lost 4 bases and J 3 bases, leaving 9 bases between the germline ends. The germline CDR1 and CDR2 sequences are SGHTA and FQGTGA. This chain's CDR3 is CASSYKHDTEAFF. The DNA of the CDR3 is TGTGCCAGCAGCTATAAACACGACACTGAAGCTTTCTTT.

This clone was detected a few times. The chain joins TRBV7-8 to TRBJ2-2, with TRBD2 as a possible D gene (6 bases). Germline V gene lookup returns CDR1 SGHVS and CDR2 FQNEAQ. CDR3 length: 14 amino acids. Trimming removed 5 bases at V and 1 base at J, with 8 bases between. The CDR3 region is CASSLGGNTGELFF. CDR3 DNA sequence: TGTGCCAGCAGCCTGGGGGGGAACACCGGGGAGCTGTTTTTT. The whole variable domain, filled in from reference TRBV7-8 and TRBJ2-2, reads GAGVSQSPRYKVAKRGQDVALRCDPISGHVSLFWYQQALGQGPEFLTYFQNEAQLDKSGLPSDRFFAERPEGSVSTLKIQRTQQEDSAVYLCASSLGGNTGELFFGEGSRLTVL.